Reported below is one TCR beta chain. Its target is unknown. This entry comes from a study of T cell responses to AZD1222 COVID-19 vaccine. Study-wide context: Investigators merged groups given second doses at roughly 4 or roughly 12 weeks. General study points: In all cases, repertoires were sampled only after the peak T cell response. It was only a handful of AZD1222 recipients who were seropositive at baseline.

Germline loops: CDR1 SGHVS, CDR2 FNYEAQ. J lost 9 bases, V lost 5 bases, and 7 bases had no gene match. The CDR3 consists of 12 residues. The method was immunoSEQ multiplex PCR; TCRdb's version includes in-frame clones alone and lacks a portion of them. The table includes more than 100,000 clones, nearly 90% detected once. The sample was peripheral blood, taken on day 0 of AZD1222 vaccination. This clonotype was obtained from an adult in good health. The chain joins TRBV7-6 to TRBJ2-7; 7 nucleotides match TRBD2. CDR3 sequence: CASSPHSGWQYF. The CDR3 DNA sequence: TGTGCCAGCAGCCCTCATAGCGGGTGGCAGTACTTC.